This record concerns one TCR beta chain sequence. Antigen: not known. Using a J-beta primer mix together with a sample-barcoded 5' primer, a second PCR was run for roughly 6 to 11 cycles. TCRdb fed the 5' RACE reads into MiXCR, producing one record per CDR3 protein. The table shows over a million distinct CDR3 sequences, with 35% to 45% occurring only once. Every sample yielded at least 6 million isolated PBMCs. This sample stems from a study of blood T cells in healthy people across ages. CDR3 length: 13 amino acids. V lost 7 bases to trimming and J lost 4 bases; unmatched junction nucleotides: 5. Germline V gives CDR1 SQVTM, CDR2 ANQGSEA. General study results and limits: For the donors, CMV status was unknown and possibly confounded expanded clonotype changes. Unsorted PBMCs blocked a conclusive comparison of naive and antigen-experienced cells.

Sequenced input: blood. This clonotype was obtained from a woman between 18 and 29 years old in good health. The J gene is TRBJ1-2, the V gene TRBV29-1, with TRBD1 identical over 11 bases. The CDR3: CSGGDRGTYGYTF. DNA for the CDR3: TGCAGCGGGGGGGACAGGGGGACCTATGGCTACACCTTC.